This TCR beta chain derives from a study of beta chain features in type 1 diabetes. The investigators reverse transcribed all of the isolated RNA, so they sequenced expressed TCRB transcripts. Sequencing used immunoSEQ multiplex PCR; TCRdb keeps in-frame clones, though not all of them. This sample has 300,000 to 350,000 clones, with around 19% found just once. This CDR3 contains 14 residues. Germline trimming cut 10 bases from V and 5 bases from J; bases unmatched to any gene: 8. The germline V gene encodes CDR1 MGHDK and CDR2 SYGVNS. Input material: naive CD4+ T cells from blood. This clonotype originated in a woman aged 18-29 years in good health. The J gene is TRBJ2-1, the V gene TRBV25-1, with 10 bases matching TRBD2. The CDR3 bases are TGTGCCACTACGCTAGCGGGAGTCAACAATGAGCAGTTCTTC. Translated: CATTLAGVNNEQFF.